The clone carrying this TCR beta chain was detected only a few times. The antigen is unknown. These data are taken from a study of human T cells and chemical hapten exposure. Each cDNA molecule in the library carried unique molecular identifiers. TCRdb reprocessed the RACE reads with MiXCR, giving one entry per CDR3 protein. The top ten hold under 8.5% of the sample, which has 180,000 or so distinct CDR3 sequences, under 25% seen once. The study, taken as a whole, reports: DPC sensitization did not alter TCRs above 1 in 1000 frequency.

Trimming stripped 3 bases from V and 2 bases from J, with 11 bases between. This CDR3 has 15 residues. In germline, CDR1 is SGHVS, CDR2 FQNEAQ. The time point is: patch test 1, 2 weeks after DPC sensitization. Specified treatment: therapeutic diphenylcyclopropenone sensitization with weekly scalp DPC. Total RNA was isolated from unfractionated whole blood. Sequences were derived from whole blood, sampled in connection with sensitization to the hapten diphenylcyclopropenone (DPC). V usage is TRBV7-8 and J usage is TRBJ2-1, with D perhaps matching TRBD2 (6 bases). This receptor was taken from a woman in her fifties or sixties with alopecia areata. Some clones in this sample may be carry-over from other donors' samples. For the CDR3, the DNA is TGTGCCAGCAGCTTCCGGGACTTCGCCTACAATGAGCAGTTCTTC. It encodes CASSFRDFAYNEQFF.